What follows describes a single TCR beta chain. Its antigen is not known. The sample originates from a study of shared clonotypes between healthy human individuals. Study as a whole: Plates per donor: three CD4 naive, three CD4 memory, two CD8 naive, one CD8 memory. Overall study results and limits: Non-shared clonotypes showed lower generation probabilities than clonotypes common to all four donors. Sharing across a few donors was seen in roughly 5.2% of naive CD4 clonotypes.

Terminally differentiated effector memory CD45RA+ cells were excluded from the naive CD8 cells, which were CD45RO-negative and positively selected for CCR7. Study donors comprised healthy, HIV-negative adults devoid of recent acute infection or vaccination. Looked up from germline, CDR1 is MNHEY and CDR2 is SMNVEV (reference sequence). V lost 5 bases to trimming and J lost 7 bases, with 9 bases between them. This CDR3 has 12 residues. This table comes from immunoSEQ multiplex PCR, and its TCRdb copy is limited to in-frame clones, with some not included. In the table there are a few million clones, just under 95% of which are singletons.

Material: naive CD8+ T cells from PBMCs. This chain joins TRBV27 and TRBJ2-1; no firm D call. This clonotype was obtained from a man in his late teens or twenties in good health. Some clones in this sample may be carry-over from other donors' samples. Here the CDR3 reads CASSGTMNEQFF. The CDR3, as DNA: TGTGCCAGCAGTGGCACGATGAATGAGCAGTTCTTC.